This TCR beta chain was recorded in a study of beta chain features in type 1 diabetes. Study-level results: When VDJ junctions were examined, type 1 diabetes patients showed fewer insertions and more deletions.

Expressed TCRB transcripts were sequenced because the isolated RNA had all been reverse transcribed beforehand. Read totals for stem cell-like memory T cell samples averaged about 1 million. Produced via immunoSEQ multiplex PCR; TCRdb's table is partial and in-frame only. The sample includes 15,000 to 20,000 clones, about 50% seen only once; the top ten take approximately 0.4%. This clone has only a few counts. Its antigen is unknown. The sequenced sample consisted of stem cell memory CD4+ T cells from blood. This TCR derives from a man aged 18-30 years in good health.

CDR3 in amino acids: CATQWTENTGELFF. The CDR3 coding sequence is TGTGCCACCCAATGGACAGAGAACACCGGGGAGCTGTTTTTT. The rearrangement uses TRBV10-3 and TRBJ2-2; D may be TRBD1 (6 bases). Trimming stripped 10 bases from V and 1 base from J, with 13 bases between. This CDR3 has 14 amino acids. From germline, CDR1 is ENHRY and CDR2 SYGVKD.